A single sample is the source of the 26 T cell receptor beta chains below, sequenced in a study of T cells after yellow fever vaccination. TCRdb reprocessed the 5' RACE reads with MiXCR, giving one entry per CDR3 protein. The sample records 200,000 to 300,000 distinct CDR3 sequences, 6.5% to 7.5% being singletons. This sample comprised CD4+ T cells sorted from PBMCs, obtained on the day of the yellow fever booster vaccination. The receptors were sampled from a man younger than 45 who received the YFV17D yellow fever vaccine.

The genes are TRBV15 and TRBJ2-2, with 7 bases matching TRBD2. The J segment lost 3 bases and the V segment lost 3 bases, leaving 4 bases of the junction unmatched. Germline CDR1 reads LNHNV; CDR2 reads YYDKDF (reference sequence). The CDR3 consists of 15 residues. CDR3 DNA: TGTGCCACCAGCAGCCGGGACTACTACACCGGGGAGCTGTTTTTT. Protein product: CATSSRDYYTGELFF. The whole variable domain, remainder taken from reference TRBV15 and TRBJ2-2, is DAMVIQNPRYQVTQFGKPVTLSCSQTLNHNVMYWYQQKSSQAPKLLFHYYDKDFNNEADTPDNFQSRRPNTSFCFLDIRSPGLGDTAMYLCATSSRDYYTGELFFGEGSRLTVL.

This clonotype was picked up one time. The J gene is TRBJ2-7, the V gene TRBV5-1; D is possibly TRBD1 or TRBD2 (5 bases each). Trimming stripped 7 bases from V and 0 bases from J, with 23 bases between. CDR1 is SGHRS, CDR2 YFSETQ, per germline. CDR3 size: 17 residues. The CDR3 is CASPPGRNQRGSYEQYF. The CDR3 DNA reads as TGCGCCAGCCCCCCGGGACGCAACCAAAGGGGCTCCTACGAGCAGTACTTC.

This clonotype appeared many times. The chain employs TRBV7-2 and TRBJ2-5; 8 bases map to TRBD1. CDR3 length: 13 amino acids. The V and J ends lost 8 bases and 4 bases, in that order; junction bases with no gene match: 6. Germline V gives CDR1 SGHTA, CDR2 FQGNSA. CDR3 DNA sequence: TGTGCCAGCTCACTCGGACAGGGAGAGACCCAGTACTTC. Translating gives CASSLGQGETQYF.

J is TRBJ1-3 and V is TRBV6-5; D is unresolved. The CDR3 length is 16 residues. Trimming shortened V by 0 bases and J by 0 bases, and 9 bases separated the two germline ends. Looked up from germline, CDR1 is MNHEY and CDR2 is SVGAGI. CDR3 DNA sequence: TGTGCCAGCAGTTACTCACCCAGGAGCTCTGGAAACACCATATATTTT. Protein sequence: CASSYSPRSSGNTIYF.

This rearrangement joins TRBV18 to TRBJ2-7, with 11 bases that match TRBD2. The ends lost 2 bases at V and 6 bases at J; junction bases unmatched: 12. The germline V gene has CDR1 KGHSH and CDR2 LQKENI. CDR3 length: 17 amino acids. The CDR3 nucleotides are TGTGCCAGCTCACCATCGACTAGCGGGAAGATATTGCGCGAGCAGTACTTC. This codes for CASSPSTSGKILREQYF.

This clonotype was picked up a small number of times. The genes are TRBV12-3 or TRBV12-4 and TRBJ2-1; D not resolved. Between the trimmed V and J ends, which lost 7 bases and 5 bases, there was a span of 9 bases. The CDR3 contains 12 residues. In nucleotides, the CDR3 is TGTGCCAGCACCCAGGTCAACAATGAGCAGTTCTTC. Its translation is CASTQVNNEQFF.

This clonotype was detected only a few times. V gene TRBV5-4 combines with J gene TRBJ2-2; 9 nucleotides line up with TRBD1. The CDR3 is made up of 17 amino acids. V shed 1 base and J 6 bases; nucleotides not matched to a gene: 10. Germline CDR1 SGHNT, CDR2 YYREEE (reference sequence). The CDR3 DNA sequence: TGTGCCAGCAGCTTGCTATCCGGGACAGGGTACCCCGGGGAGCTGTTTTTT. This encodes CASSLLSGTGYPGELFF. The whole variable domain, remainder taken from reference TRBV5-4 and TRBJ2-2, is ETGVTQSPTHLIKTRGQQVTLRCSSQSGHNTVSWYQQALGQGPQFIFQYYREEENGRGNFPPRFSGLQFPNYSSELNVNALELDDSALYLCASSLLSGTGYPGELFFGEGSRLTVL.

This clonotype was seen many times. The chain is built from TRBV28 and TRBJ2-7; D is uncertain. Germline CDR1 reads MDHEN; CDR2 reads SYDVKM. The CDR3 runs to 12 residues. Trimming shortened V by 3 bases and J by 10 bases, and 13 bases separated the two germline ends. This chain's CDR3 is CASSFQRLDQYF. In DNA form, the CDR3 reads TGTGCCAGCAGTTTCCAACGACTTGACCAGTACTTC.

This clonotype was counted only a few times. CDR3 coding DNA: TGTGCCAGCAGCTTAGGTGGGGGCGTTGGGACTGAAGCTTTCTTT. Protein: CASSLGGGVGTEAFF. The chain couples TRBV7-8 to TRBJ1-1; D perhaps matches TRBD1 (6 bases). This CDR3 is built from 15 residues. The V end was cut by 1 base, the J end by 5 bases, with 14 bases between. From germline, CDR1 is SGHVS and CDR2 FQNEAQ.

This clonotype has more than one count but fewer than ten. The chain has TRBV20-1 and TRBJ2-7; 9 nucleotides align to TRBD1. Germline V CDR1 and CDR2: DFQATT, SNEGSKA (reference sequence). With 4 bases clipped from V and 6 bases from J, the junction kept 7 bases outside the gene matches. The CDR3 length is 13 residues. CDR3: CSATPGQGPEQYF. DNA for the CDR3: TGCAGTGCTACCCCGGGACAGGGTCCCGAGCAGTACTTC.

This clonotype was observed at least ten times. V gene TRBV12-3 or TRBV12-4 combines with J gene TRBJ2-2; D is ambiguous. The ends were cut back, 3 bases at V and 7 bases at J, with 15 bases in the middle. The CDR3 has 15 residues. CDR3 in amino acids: CASSLDGQANGELFF. Written as DNA, the CDR3 is TGTGCCAGCAGTTTGGATGGGCAGGCGAACGGGGAGCTGTTTTTT.

This clonotype has only a few counts. The genes are TRBV5-4 and TRBJ2-7; TRBD2 agrees at 8 bases. The V and J ends lost 4 bases and 2 bases, in that order; junction bases with no gene match: 11. Germline V gene data show CDR1 as SGHNT and CDR2 as YYREEE (reference sequence). The CDR3 spans 16 residues. The CDR3: CASSLPGAAGAYEQYF. The CDR3 DNA follows: TGTGCCAGCAGCCTCCCGGGGGCAGCGGGGGCCTACGAGCAGTACTTC.

The genes are TRBV3-1 and TRBJ2-5; D remains ambiguous. Trimming removed 0 bases from V and 2 bases from J, with 7 bases in between. The CDR3 is 14 residues long. Germline V gives CDR1 LGHDT, CDR2 YNNKEL (reference sequence). This CDR3 reads CASSQDRLQETQYF. CDR3 coding DNA: TGTGCCAGCAGCCAAGACAGGTTACAAGAGACCCAGTACTTC.

The chain combines TRBV11-2 with TRBJ2-7, with D tentatively TRBD1 (6 bases). The CDR3 is 14 residues long. The germline V gene has CDR1 SGHAT and CDR2 FQNNGV. V was clipped by 2 bases and J by 6 bases, with 14 bases between them. The CDR3 sequence: CASSLSLQGREQYF. For the CDR3, the DNA is TGTGCCAGCAGCTTAAGTCTACAGGGACGCGAGCAGTACTTC.

The chain is built from TRBV5-4 and TRBJ2-7; TRBD1 aligns across 7 bases. Germline lookup yields CDR1 SGHNT and CDR2 YYREEE (reference sequence). J was trimmed by 6 bases and V by 4 bases; bases with no gene match: 13. The CDR3 is 15 amino acids. The DNA for the CDR3 is TGTGCCAGCAGCGCGGACAGGCCGCGTGGGACCGAGCAGTACTTC. Translation gives CASSADRPRGTEQYF.

This clonotype was seen at least ten times. The rearrangement links TRBV7-2 to TRBJ2-5; 8 bases agree with TRBD2. CDR1 and CDR2 (germline): SGHTA, FQGNSA. Trimming cost V 2 bases and J 2 bases; bases outside gene matches: 7. The CDR3 is made up of 16 amino acids. The CDR3 DNA reads TGTGCCAGCAGCTTATTTGGGACTAGAGAGCAAGAGACCCAGTACTTC. Amino acid sequence: CASSLFGTREQETQYF.

This clonotype was seen ten or more times. V and J are TRBV4-3 and TRBJ1-3; D gene unclear. The V end was cut by 0 bases, the J end by 6 bases, with 12 bases between. The CDR3 runs 15 residues. CDR1 and CDR2 (germline): LGHNA, YSLEER. The CDR3 DNA is TGCGCCAGCAGCCAAGAACCCCCTCCGGCAAACACCATATATTTT. Residues: CASSQEPPPANTIYF.

This clonotype was observed a handful of times. This chain connects TRBV6-5 to TRBJ2-2; D ambiguous. Trimming removed 0 bases at V and 0 bases at J, with 8 bases between. The CDR3 sequence is 16 residues long. Germline V gene lookup returns CDR1 MNHEY and CDR2 SVGAGI. The CDR3 sequence: CASSYSQIANTGELFF. The CDR3 DNA sequence: TGTGCCAGCAGTTACTCGCAGATAGCGAACACCGGGGAGCTGTTTTTT.

This clonotype came up many times. This chain links TRBV29-1 with TRBJ2-1, with D possibly matching TRBD1 (5 bases). The CDR3 runs to 13 residues. Germline-derived CDR1 and CDR2 are SQVTM and ANQGSEA. V lost 4 bases to trimming and J lost 0 bases, with 7 bases between them. This CDR3 is CSVATDSYNEQFF. CDR3 DNA sequence: TGCAGCGTTGCGACAGACTCCTACAATGAGCAGTTCTTC.

The V call is TRBV5-4, the J call TRBJ2-1; TRBD1 aligns across 7 bases. With V trimmed by 4 bases and J by 8 bases, 15 bases remained unmatched. This CDR3 has 16 amino acids. In germline, CDR1 is SGHNT, CDR2 YYREEE (reference sequence). The CDR3 DNA reads as TGTGCCAGCAGCGAGATAACTAGTAGAGGGGGCGATGAGCAGTTCTTC. Amino acid sequence: CASSEITSRGGDEQFF.

Many counts were recorded for this clonotype. The chain combines TRBV18 with TRBJ2-7; 7 nucleotides align to TRBD1. J was trimmed by 2 bases and V by 2 bases; bases with no gene match: 0. Germline CDR1 reads KGHSH; CDR2 reads LQKENI. The CDR3 spans 13 residues. The CDR3 DNA reads TGTGCCAGCTCACCAACAGGGGCCTACGAGCAGTACTTC. It is translated as CASSPTGAYEQYF.

This clonotype was counted a few times. This chain joins TRBV5-1 and TRBJ2-1; 13 bases match TRBD2. The CDR3 covers 14 residues. With V trimmed by 1 base and J by 8 bases, 0 bases remained unmatched. CDR1 is SGHRS and CDR2 is YFSETQ in the germline V gene. The CDR3 bases are TGCGCCAGCAGCTTGACTAGCGGGAGGGATGAGCAGTTCTTC. Protein product: CASSLTSGRDEQFF.

The V call is TRBV20-1, the J call TRBJ2-3; 7 bases are a match to TRBD2. J was trimmed by 4 bases and V by 3 bases; bases with no gene match: 4. The germline CDR1 and CDR2 sequences are DFQATT and SNEGSKA (reference sequence). The length of the CDR3 is 13 residues. CDR3 nucleotides: TGCAGTGCTAGCGGGGGGAACTCAGATACGCAGTATTTT. Encoded protein: CSASGGNSDTQYF.

The chain has TRBV7-2 and TRBJ1-3; no clear D gene. V gave up 5 bases and J gave up 4 bases, with 18 bases separating them. Germline V gives CDR1 SGHTA, CDR2 FQGNSA. This CDR3 is 16 amino acids long. CDR3 DNA sequence: TGTGCCAGCAGCGCGACCGGGCCAGCATTGGGAAACACCATATATTTT. Translated: CASSATGPALGNTIYF.

This clonotype was picked up a small number of times. The chain couples TRBV30 to TRBJ2-7, with D possibly matching TRBD2 (5 bases). The CDR3 runs 13 residues. Deletions cut 2 bases from V and 4 bases from J, with 12 bases between. CDR1 and CDR2 (germline): GTSNPN, SVGIG (reference sequence). The CDR3 reads CAWSRGGLYEQYF. The CDR3 DNA reads TGTGCCTGGAGTCGAGGAGGACTTTACGAGCAGTACTTC.

This clonotype was observed a handful of times. The chain joins TRBV20-1 to TRBJ1-5; 9 positions match TRBD1. V gave up 4 bases and J gave up 3 bases; unmatched junction bases: 4. Germline V gives CDR1 DFQATT, CDR2 SNEGSKA (reference sequence). The CDR3 consists of 14 residues. The CDR3 is CSATGQGLNQPQHF. CDR3 DNA: TGCAGTGCTACGGGACAGGGCCTCAATCAGCCCCAGCATTTT.